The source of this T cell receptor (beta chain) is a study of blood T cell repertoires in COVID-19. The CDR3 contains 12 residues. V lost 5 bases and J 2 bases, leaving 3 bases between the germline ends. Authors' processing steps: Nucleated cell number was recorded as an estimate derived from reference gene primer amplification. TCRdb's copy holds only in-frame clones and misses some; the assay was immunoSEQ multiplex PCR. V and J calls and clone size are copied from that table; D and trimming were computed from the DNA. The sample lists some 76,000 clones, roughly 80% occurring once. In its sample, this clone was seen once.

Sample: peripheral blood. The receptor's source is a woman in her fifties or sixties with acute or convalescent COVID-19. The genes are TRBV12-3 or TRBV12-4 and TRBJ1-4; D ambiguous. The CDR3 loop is CASSLTNEKLFF. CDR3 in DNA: TGTGCCAGCAGTCTTACTAATGAAAAACTGTTTTTT.